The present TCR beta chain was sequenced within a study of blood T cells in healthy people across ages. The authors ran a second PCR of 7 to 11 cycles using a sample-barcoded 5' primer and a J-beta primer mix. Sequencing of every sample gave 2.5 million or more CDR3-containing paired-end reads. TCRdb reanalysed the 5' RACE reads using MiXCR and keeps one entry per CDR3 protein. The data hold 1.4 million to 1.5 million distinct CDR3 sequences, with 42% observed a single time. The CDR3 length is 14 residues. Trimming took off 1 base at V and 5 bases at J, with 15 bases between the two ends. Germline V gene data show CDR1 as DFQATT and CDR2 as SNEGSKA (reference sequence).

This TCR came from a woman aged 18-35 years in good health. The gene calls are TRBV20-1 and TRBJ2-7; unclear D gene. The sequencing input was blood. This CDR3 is CSARGVALDHEQYF. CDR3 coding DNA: TGCAGTGCTAGAGGGGTAGCTCTCGATCACGAGCAGTACTTC.